The sequence of this T cell receptor (beta chain) was determined in a study of shared clonotypes between healthy human individuals. About the study: CD4 naive and memory got three plates each, CD8 naive two, CD8 memory one. Broader study findings: Among the subsets, naive ones generally showed larger estimated richness than memory ones.

Unmatched junction bases numbered 15, after V lost 0 bases and J lost 0 bases. The CDR3 spans 19 residues. From germline, CDR1 is SGHRS and CDR2 YFSETQ. Measured with immunoSEQ multiplex PCR; TCRdb has only the in-frame clones, and not every one. The sample carries about 2.4 million clones, 93% recorded once. Worth noting for this clone: As yet, its antigen is unknown.

This chain uses TRBV5-1 with TRBJ2-7; 7 bases align to TRBD1. The source of this sequence is a man younger than 35 in good health. Some clones in this sample may be carry-over from other donors' samples. Specimen: naive CD4+ T cells from PBMCs. As to subset: CD45RA+ positively selected. As DNA, the CDR3 is TGCGCCAGCAGCTTGGGAGGCTCCTGGGGGACAGTGCACTCCTACGAGCAGTACTTC. Its protein is CASSLGGSWGTVHSYEQYF.